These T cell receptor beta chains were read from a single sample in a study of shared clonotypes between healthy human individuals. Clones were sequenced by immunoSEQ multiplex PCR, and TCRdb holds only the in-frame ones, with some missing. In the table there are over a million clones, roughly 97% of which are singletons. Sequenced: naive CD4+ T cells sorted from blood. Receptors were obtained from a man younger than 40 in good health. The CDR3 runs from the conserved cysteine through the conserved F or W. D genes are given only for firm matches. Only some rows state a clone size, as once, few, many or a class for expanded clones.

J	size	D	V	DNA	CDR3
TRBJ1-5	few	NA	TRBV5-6	TGTGCCAGCAGCTTTCACGGGTTCAATCAGCCCCAGCATTTT	CASSFHGFNQPQHF
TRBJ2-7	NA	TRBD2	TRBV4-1	TGCGCCAGCAGCCAAGAACCTAGCGGGAGGGCCTGGCAGTACTTC	CASSQEPSGRAWQYF
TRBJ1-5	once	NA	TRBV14	TGTGCCAGCAGCCGAGGACTGAATCAGCCCCAGCATTTT	CASSRGLNQPQHF
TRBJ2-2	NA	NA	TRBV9	TGTGCCAGCAGCGCCAACCAAAACACCGGGGAGCTGTTTTTT	CASSANQNTGELFF
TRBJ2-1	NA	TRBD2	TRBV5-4	TGTGCCAGCAGCTCCCGGACTAGCGGAAACAATGAGCAGTTCTTC	CASSSRTSGNNEQFF
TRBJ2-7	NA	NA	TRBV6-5	TGTGCCAGCAGCCCAAACAGGCGTGGACGCGAGCAGTACTTC	CASSPNRRGREQYF
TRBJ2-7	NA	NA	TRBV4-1	TGCGCCAGCAGCCTCCTAGGGGAGGCATCCTACGAGCAGTACTTC	CASSLLGEASYEQYF
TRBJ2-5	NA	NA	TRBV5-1	TGCGCCAGCAGCTTTGACAGATTTCAAGAGACCCAGTACTTC	CASSFDRFQETQYF
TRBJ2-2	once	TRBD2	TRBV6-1	TGTGCCAGCAGTGGACTAGCGGGGATCACCGGGGAGCTGTTTTTT	CASSGLAGITGELFF
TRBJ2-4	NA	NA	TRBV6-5	TGTGCCAGCAGTTACTCCGGCAGGGAAAACATTCAGTACTTC	CASSYSGRENIQYF
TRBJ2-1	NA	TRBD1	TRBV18	TGTGCCAGCTCAGAACGTGACAGGGGGTTTTACAATGAGCAGTTCTTC	CASSERDRGFYNEQFF
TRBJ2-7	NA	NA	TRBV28	TGTGCCAGCAGTACCTTTGCGCGGAGCCCCTACGAGCAGTACTTC	CASSTFARSPYEQYF
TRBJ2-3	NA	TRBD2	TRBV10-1	TGCGCCAGCAGTGAGCTGGGGCGGACTAGCGGGAGGTTAGCAGATACGCAGTATTTT	CASSELGRTSGRLADTQYF
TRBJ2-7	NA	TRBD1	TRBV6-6	TGTGCCAGCAGGAGGGACAGGCAATTCCCCTACGAGCAGTACTTC	CASRRDRQFPYEQYF
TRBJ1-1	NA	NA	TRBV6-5	TGTGCCAGCAGTTCGGCCGGGAACACTGAAGCTTTCTTT	CASSSAGNTEAFF
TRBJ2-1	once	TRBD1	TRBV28	TGTGCCAGCAGGTCGGGACAGGTATACAATGAGCAGTTCTTC	CASRSGQVYNEQFF
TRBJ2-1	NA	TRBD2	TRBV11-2	TGTGCCAGCAGCTTAGAGGCCGGGACTAGCCCTGCCTTGGTGCAGTTCTTC	CASSLEAGTSPALVQFF
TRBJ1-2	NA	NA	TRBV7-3	TGTGCCAGCAGCCCCGACCCGGAGACTGCTAACTATGGCTACACCTTC	CASSPDPETANYGYTF
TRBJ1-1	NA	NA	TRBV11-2	TGTGCCAGCAGCCCCGGAGGGAACACTGAAGCTTTCTTT	CASSPGGNTEAFF
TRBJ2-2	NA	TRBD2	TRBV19	TGTGCCAGTTCCCAGTCGAGCGGGAGGCCGGCCGGGGAGCTGTTTTTT	CASSQSSGRPAGELFF
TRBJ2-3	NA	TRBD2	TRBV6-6	TGTGCCAGCACGCCTAGCGGATACACAGATACGCAGTATTTT	CASTPSGYTDTQYF
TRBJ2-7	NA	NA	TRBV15	TGTGCCACATCTGCCGGGGCCTACTACGAGCAGTACTTC	CATSAGAYYEQYF
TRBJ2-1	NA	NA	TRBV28	TGTGCCAGCAGTTTTGGAGGCGGGCCGCACAATGAGCAGTTCTTC	CASSFGGGPHNEQFF
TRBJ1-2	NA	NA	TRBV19	TGTGCCAGTAGTGTACAGACAATTAACTATGGCTACACCTTC	CASSVQTINYGYTF
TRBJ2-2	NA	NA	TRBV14	TGTGCCAGCAGCCGACAGTTGGTCGTCGGGGAGCTGTTTTTT	CASSRQLVVGELFF
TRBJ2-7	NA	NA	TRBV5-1	TGCGCCAGCGGGCAGGGAGCCCACTCCTACGAGCAGTACTTC	CASGQGAHSYEQYF
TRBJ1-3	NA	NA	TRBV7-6	TGTGCCAGCAGCTTAGTTAGCTCTGGAAACACCATATATTTT	CASSLVSSGNTIYF
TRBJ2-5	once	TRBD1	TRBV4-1	TGCGCCAGCAGCCAAGGGGGTGACAGGGCGGAGACCCAGTACTTC	CASSQGGDRAETQYF
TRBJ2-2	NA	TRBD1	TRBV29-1	TGCAGCGTTACGACAGGGTCCGGGGAGCTGTTTTTT	CSVTTGSGELFF
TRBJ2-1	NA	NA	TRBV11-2	TGTGCCAGCAGCTTAGATCGAACCCGGCCAGCGGAGCAGTTCTTC	CASSLDRTRPAEQFF
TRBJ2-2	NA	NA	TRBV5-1	TGCGCCAGCAGCTTGGACAGGAGCGCGAACACCGGGGAGCTGTTTTTT	CASSLDRSANTGELFF
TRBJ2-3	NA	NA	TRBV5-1	TGCGCCAGCAGCTTGGCGCCAAGCACAGATACGCAGTATTTT	CASSLAPSTDTQYF
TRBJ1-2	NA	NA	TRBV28	TGTGCCAGCAGTTTGGGGGGGCGTTCAAATGGCTACACCTTC	CASSLGGRSNGYTF
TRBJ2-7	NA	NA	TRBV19	TGTGCCAGTAGTATCGGAGGGAGCGAGCAGTACTTC	CASSIGGSEQYF
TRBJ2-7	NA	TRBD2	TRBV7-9	TGTGCCAGCAGCTTAGCGGGGGGGAGCTCCTACGAGCAGTACTTC	CASSLAGGSSYEQYF
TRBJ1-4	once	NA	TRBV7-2	TGTGCCAGCAGCTTATTTCTCGATCGTCAGGGTGAAAAACTGTTTTTT	CASSLFLDRQGEKLFF
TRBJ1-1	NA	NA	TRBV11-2	TGTGCCAGCAGCTTAGACCGGGACACTGAAGCTTTCTTT	CASSLDRDTEAFF
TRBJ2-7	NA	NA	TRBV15	TGTGCCACCAGCAGAGAGGCAGATGGCTACGAGCAGTACTTC	CATSREADGYEQYF
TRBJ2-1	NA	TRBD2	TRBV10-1	TGCGCCAGCAGTAAGAATAGCGGGTCTAATGAGCAGTTCTTC	CASSKNSGSNEQFF
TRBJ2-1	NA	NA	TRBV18	TGTGCCAGCTCCCCAGCTAGAGAGGGGTACAATGAGCAGTTCTTC	CASSPAREGYNEQFF
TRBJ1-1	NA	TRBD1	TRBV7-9	TGTGCCAGCAGCTCACCGGGGACAGGGGGTTCCTTTAGGGCTTTCTTT	CASSSPGTGGSFRAFF